The clone carrying this TCR beta chain was found a few times. The antigen is unknown. The data stem from a study of Graves' ophthalmopathy and Graves' hyperthyroidism. Germline V gene lookup returns CDR1 MNHEY and CDR2 SVGEGT. V was trimmed by 0 bases and J by 3 bases, leaving 17 bases between them. CDR3 length: 17 residues. It was on clinical symptoms, serum thyroxine, TRAb, thyroid ultrasound and orbital computed tomography that diagnosis relied. The PBMCs were taken from more than 8 ml of fresh peripheral blood. RNA transcripts were the source from which TCR beta CDR3 regions were amplified. HTBI primers were employed in first-round RT-PCR, then a second-round multiplex PCR followed. TCRdb redid the calling of the multiplex PCR reads with MiXCR, one entry per CDR3 protein. The sample has hundreds of thousands of distinct CDR3 sequences, approximately 22% seen once. General study findings and limits: Built on 13 signatures, a model told ophthalmopathy apart from stable hyperthyroidism with 85% to 90% sensitivity and 81.08% specificity. Blood contained most expanded thyroid clonotypes exceeding 0.001 frequency.

Sequencing input: peripheral blood. V is TRBV6-2 or TRBV6-3 and J is TRBJ1-1, with D possibly TRBD1 on 5 matching bases. This clonotype originated in a woman younger than 35 with stable Graves' hyperthyroidism. Some clones in this sample may be carry-over from other donors' samples. The CDR3 region has the DNA TGTGCCAGCAGTTACTCGATGATTGTTGGCAGGGACACTGAAGCTTTCTTT. This sequence encodes CASSYSMIVGRDTEAFF.